This T cell receptor beta chain emerged from a study of cytomegalovirus exposure and HLA in healthy donors. General observations from the study: Later work found most CMV-associated TCR beta chains apparently HLA-restricted. Earlier analysis looked at TCR beta V segments, and most were productive about 87% or about 30% of the time. It was confirmed in vitro that a few of the CMV-associated chains were specific for CMV antigens.

Amplification used 60 Vbeta primers and 13 Jbeta primers. Assay: immunoSEQ multiplex PCR; the TCRdb copy retains only in-frame clones and omits some. The repertoire holds some 170,000 clones, roughly three quarters seen once, with approximately 4.6% in the top ten. This clone was found a few times. The antigen remains undetermined. V shed 1 base, J shed 2 bases, and the junction held 5 bases outside the gene matches. The length of the CDR3 is 17 residues. In germline, CDR1 is SGHDN, CDR2 FVKESK. The chain carries TRBV14 and TRBJ1-1; TRBD1 matches 12 bases. The sequenced sample consisted of PBMCs. This receptor was obtained from a man younger than 35 in good health and CMV-seropositive. Here the CDR3 reads CASSQVGQGAGNTEAFF. The DNA of the CDR3 is TGTGCCAGCAGCCAAGTGGGACAGGGGGCAGGAAACACTGAAGCTTTCTTT.